This T cell receptor beta chain is from a study of cytomegalovirus exposure and HLA in healthy donors. Notes on the study in general: A later analysis found that most CMV-associated TCR beta chains appeared HLA-restricted. Later work showed greater clonal expansion in HLA-associated TCR beta chains than in equally common others. Data from an earlier analysis indicated that most TCR beta V segments were productive either about 87% or about 30% of the time. The study flagged some 180 TCR beta chains as cytomegalovirus-associated.

The germline CDR1 and CDR2 sequences are LNHDA and SQIVND (reference sequence). The CDR3 contains 14 residues. A multiplex PCR was run with 60 Vbeta primers and 13 Jbeta primers. TCRdb's copy holds only in-frame clones and misses some; the assay was immunoSEQ multiplex PCR. This table has over 75,000 clones, around 74% appearing once. In the case of this clone: No antigen is known for it. One junction end does not reproduce the germline sequence, and a read error may be involved.

The sequence was obtained from a man aged 35 to 55 in good health and CMV-seropositive. The chain is built from TRBV19 and TRBJ2-7; 9 bases map to TRBD2. The sequencing input was PBMCs. DNA for the CDR3: TGTGCCAGTAGTATTGGTCTAGCGGGAAAGTTCATGCACTTC. This sequence encodes CASSIGLAGKFMHF.